These 8 T cell receptor beta chains were sequenced from one sample in a study of CD8+CD57+ T cells in acquired aplastic anemia. Both TCR beta VDJ combination and CDR3 sequence profiling were carried out. Genomic DNA was the template for this profiling. TCRdb re-analysed the reads in MiXCR, keeping a single row per CDR3 protein. In the table there are around 130,000 distinct CDR3 sequences, 40% to 60% of which are singletons. Specimen: sorted CD4+, CD8+, or CD8+CD57+ T cells (not recorded which) from PBMCs. The source of these receptors is a human donor in good health, serving as a control.

The chain carries TRBV12-3 or TRBV12-4 and TRBJ1-1, with D possibly TRBD1 on 6 matching bases. This CDR3 contains 13 residues. Trimming pared 5 bases from V and 7 bases from J, leaving 14 bases between. The CDR3 region has the DNA TGTGCCAGCAGTACCTTATTACAGGGTGAAGCTTTCTTT. This translates into CASSTLLQGEAFF.

CDR3 amino acids: CASSGPGVSTEAFF. Here the CDR3 DNA reads TGCGCCAGCAGCGGCCCAGGGGTGAGCACTGAAGCTTTCTTT. The V call is TRBV5-1, the J call TRBJ1-1; D may be TRBD1 (6 bases). Per germline, CDR1 SGHRS and CDR2 YFSETQ. V dropped 4 bases and J dropped 4 bases, with 14 bases sitting between them. This CDR3 has 14 residues.

CDR3 DNA sequence: TGTGCCAGCAGTGAATGGGACAACTACTTATATGGCTACACCTTC. Its translation: CASSEWDNYLYGYTF. The chain has TRBV25-1 and TRBJ1-2; tentative D call: TRBD1 (6 bases). The CDR3 has 15 residues. Germline lookup yields CDR1 MGHDK and CDR2 SYGVNS. Trimming removed 1 base at V and 5 bases at J, with 14 bases between.

This clonotype has at least ten counts. Because it lacks the conserved phenylalanine or tryptophan at the end, this CDR3 is likely a read error. The chain employs TRBV20-1 and TRBJ1-1; no clear D gene. Trimming pared 5 bases from V and 2 bases from J, leaving 6 bases between. The CDR3 runs 11 residues. CDR1 is DFQATT, CDR2 SNEGSKA, per germline (reference sequence). CDR3 nucleotides: TGCAGTGCTCGAGGCAACACTGAAGCTTTCTCT. Protein: CSARGNTEAFS.

This chain links TRBV15 with TRBJ1-2, with 9 bases aligning to TRBD1. The CDR3 totals 13 residues. V lost 3 bases to trimming and J lost 5 bases; unmatched junction nucleotides: 1. CDR1 is LNHNV and CDR2 is YYDKDF in the germline V gene (reference sequence). The CDR3 coding sequence is TGTGCCACCAGCAGCGGACAGGGGTATGGCTACACCTTC. It is translated as CATSSGQGYGYTF. Full variable domain (rest looked up from reference TRBV15 and TRBJ1-2): DAMVIQNPRYQVTQFGKPVTLSCSQTLNHNVMYWYQQKSSQAPKLLFHYYDKDFNNEADTPDNFQSRRPNTSFCFLDIRSPGLGDTAMYLCATSSGQGYGYTFGSGTRLTVV.

The V and J genes are TRBV7-9 and TRBJ2-5; 14 bases fit TRBD2. Germline V CDR1 and CDR2: SEHNR, FQNEAQ (reference sequence). The V gene end was trimmed by 5 bases and the J gene end by 5 bases; junction bases not matched to a gene: 10. The CDR3 runs 17 residues. CDR3 coding DNA: TGTGCCAGCAGCCATCCTATGACTAGCGGGAGGGATGAGACCCAGTACTTC. Its protein is CASSHPMTSGRDETQYF.

At least ten counts were recorded for this clonotype. This chain connects TRBV29-1 to TRBJ1-5; D may be TRBD1 (6 bases). The CDR3 sequence is 13 residues long. V dropped 4 bases and J dropped 3 bases, with 10 bases sitting between them. Germline V CDR1 and CDR2: SQVTM, ANQGSEA. CDR3 loop: CSVVDRANQPQHF. The CDR3, as DNA: TGCAGCGTTGTGGACAGAGCCAATCAGCCCCAGCATTTT.

V and J are TRBV10-3 and TRBJ2-7; TRBD1 or TRBD2 may be the D gene (5 bases each). The CDR3 has 14 amino acids. Germline values: CDR1 ENHRY, CDR2 SYGVKD. Trimming removed 6 bases at V and 4 bases at J, with 16 bases between. This chain's CDR3 is CAIRGPGAAYEQYF. CDR3 DNA sequence: TGTGCCATCAGGGGACCCGGGGCAGCTTACGAGCAGTACTTC.